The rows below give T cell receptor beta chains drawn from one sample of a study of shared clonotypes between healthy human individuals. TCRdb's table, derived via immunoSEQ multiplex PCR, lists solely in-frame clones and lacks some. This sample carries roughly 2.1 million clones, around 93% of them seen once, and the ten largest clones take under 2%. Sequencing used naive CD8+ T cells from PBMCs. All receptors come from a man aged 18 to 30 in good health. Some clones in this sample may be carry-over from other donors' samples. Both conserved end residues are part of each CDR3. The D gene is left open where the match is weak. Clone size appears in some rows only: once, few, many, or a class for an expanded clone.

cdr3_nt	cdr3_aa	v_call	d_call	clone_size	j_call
TGTGCCAGCAGTTTAAGGAGTATACACACTGAAGCTTTCTTT	CASSLRSIHTEAFF	TRBV28	.	once	TRBJ1-1
TGTGCCACCAGCAGAGATCGGACGAACACTCTTTACGAGCAGTACTTC	CATSRDRTNTLYEQYF	TRBV15	.	.	TRBJ2-7
TGTGCCAGCAGTCCAACAGGGTATGAGCAGTTCTTC	CASSPTGYEQFF	TRBV14	.	once	TRBJ2-1
TGTGCCAGCAGTCACCCCTTTACGGGCCCCGGCGCCTACAATGAGCAGTTCTTC	CASSHPFTGPGAYNEQFF	TRBV7-9	.	.	TRBJ2-1
TGCGCCAGCAGCCTCGACAGGGGGCTGGTCATTAACTATGGCTACACCTTC	CASSLDRGLVINYGYTF	TRBV5-1	TRBD1	.	TRBJ1-2
TGTGCCATCAGTGAGCGGTGGCCGGGGACTAGTGTAGGGTATGCCTACGAGCAGTACTTC	CAISERWPGTSVGYAYEQYF	TRBV10-3	TRBD2	.	TRBJ2-7
TGTGCCAGCAGTTTCTCCAACCACCCAGGGGACACTGAAGCTTTCTTT	CASSFSNHPGDTEAFF	TRBV28	.	few	TRBJ1-1
TGTGCCAGCAGCCCCGGACAGGGAAACACCATATATTTT	CASSPGQGNTIYF	TRBV11-2	.	.	TRBJ1-3
TGTGCCAGCAGCTTAGATAAAGGTCTAAGCGGGGAGCTGTTTTTT	CASSLDKGLSGELFF	TRBV7-9	.	few	TRBJ2-2
TGCGCCAGCAGCCTGCTAGACGCCCCAGGTGGGGGTTTAGCGGGCTACACCTTC	CASSLLDAPGGGLAGYTF	TRBV4-3	.	.	TRBJ1-2
TGTGCCAGCAGTGCAAATTCGGGACAGTTGGGGGAAAAACTGTTTTTT	CASSANSGQLGEKLFF	TRBV25-1	TRBD1	.	TRBJ1-4
TGTGCCAGCAGCCCCTCGGGACTAGCGGGATTAAATGAGCAGTTCTTC	CASSPSGLAGLNEQFF	TRBV7-9	TRBD2	.	TRBJ2-1
TGTGCCAGCAGTTACTCGTATGGGTCCTACAATGAGCAGTTCTTC	CASSYSYGSYNEQFF	TRBV6-5	.	.	TRBJ2-1
TGTGCCAGCAGTCCCGGACAGCTTAACTATGGCTACACCTTC	CASSPGQLNYGYTF	TRBV7-9	.	.	TRBJ1-2
TGTGCCACCAGCTATACCGGGACAACCTACGAGCAGTACTTC	CATSYTGTTYEQYF	TRBV15	.	.	TRBJ2-7
TGCAGCGGCCTCGGCGGGAGGAACTACAATGAGCAGTTCTTC	CSGLGGRNYNEQFF	TRBV29-1	TRBD2	.	TRBJ2-1
TGCAGCGTATTCAAGGGGGAGGGCGGCTACACCTTC	CSVFKGEGGYTF	TRBV29-1	.	.	TRBJ1-2
TGTGCCAGCAGTGCATCGACAGGTGAGAGCTCCTACGAGCAGTACTTC	CASSASTGESSYEQYF	TRBV27	.	.	TRBJ2-7
TGCGCCAGCAGGAGGGACAGGCGTGCCTACGAGCAGTACTTC	CASRRDRRAYEQYF	TRBV5-1	TRBD1	once	TRBJ2-7
TGCGTCAGCAGCCAGGCACCATCGAGTACCACAACAGATACGCAGTATTTT	CVSSQAPSSTTTDTQYF	TRBV4-1	.	.	TRBJ2-3
TGTGCCATTAAAATAACTAGCACAGATACGCAGTATTTT	CAIKITSTDTQYF	TRBV10-3	.	.	TRBJ2-3
TGTGCCAGCAGTTTCGCAAATCTAGCGGGAAGCGACGAGCAGTACTTC	CASSFANLAGSDEQYF	TRBV28	TRBD2	.	TRBJ2-7
TGTGCCAGCACATGGGACAGGGAAACCGGGGAGCTGTTTTTT	CASTWDRETGELFF	TRBV6-5	TRBD1	.	TRBJ2-2
TGTGCCAGTAGTATGGGGACAGGGGTGCTAGGTCCCCAGCATTTT	CASSMGTGVLGPQHF	TRBV19	TRBD1	.	TRBJ1-5
TGTGCCAGCAGCCAACTGGGGTCCGGGGAGCTGTTTTTT	CASSQLGSGELFF	TRBV14	.	once	TRBJ2-2
TGTGCCAGCAGCGTAGTGACTAGCGGGAGGGCGAATGAGCAGTTCTTC	CASSVVTSGRANEQFF	TRBV9	TRBD2	.	TRBJ2-1
TGTGCCAGCAGCCCCCCGCGGACGGGGATGAACACTGAAGCTTTCTTT	CASSPPRTGMNTEAFF	TRBV11-2	.	.	TRBJ1-1
TGTGCCAGCAGCACCCCACTCCGGACTAGCGGGAGAGTGGTATACAATGAGCAGTTCTTC	CASSTPLRTSGRVVYNEQFF	TRBV9	TRBD2	.	TRBJ2-1
TGTGCCAGCAGTTACTTGGGGTATGAGCAGTTCTTC	CASSYLGYEQFF	TRBV25-1	.	.	TRBJ2-1
TGCAGCGTCGGGGACAGCTATGGCTACACCTTC	CSVGDSYGYTF	TRBV29-1	TRBD1	.	TRBJ1-2
TGTGCCAGCAGCTTACCGGGACAGGGGACCTACGAGCAGTACTTC	CASSLPGQGTYEQYF	TRBV7-9	TRBD1	once	TRBJ2-7
TGTGCCAGCAGGCGACACAATAGCAATCAGCCCCAGCATTTT	CASRRHNSNQPQHF	TRBV28	.	.	TRBJ1-5
TGTGCCAGCAGCGTAGTGGCGGGATGGAACACCGGGGAGCTGTTTTTT	CASSVVAGWNTGELFF	TRBV9	.	.	TRBJ2-2
TGTGCCAGCAGCCGGGACAGCTGGAACACTGAAGCTTTCTTT	CASSRDSWNTEAFF	TRBV5-5	TRBD1	.	TRBJ1-1
TGTGCCAGCAGCTTAAAACAGGGAACTAATGAAAAACTGTTTTTT	CASSLKQGTNEKLFF	TRBV7-9	.	.	TRBJ1-4
TGTGCCAGCAGCTTACAGTCGTACACTGAAGCTTTCTTT	CASSLQSYTEAFF	TRBV7-8	.	.	TRBJ1-1
TGTGCCAGCAGTTCCGACAGGGATACGCAGTATTTT	CASSSDRDTQYF	TRBV7-9	.	.	TRBJ2-3
TGCGCCAGCACCCTCCGGCGGGAGGTTACCGGGGAGCTGTTTTTT	CASTLRREVTGELFF	TRBV5-1	TRBD2	.	TRBJ2-2
TGTGCCAGCAGCGTAGCGGGACAGGCCACTGAAGCTTTCTTT	CASSVAGQATEAFF	TRBV9	TRBD1	.	TRBJ1-1
TGTGCCAGCAGCATGAGCACAGATACGCAGTATTTT	CASSMSTDTQYF	TRBV9	.	.	TRBJ2-3
TGTGCCATCAGTGAGGACAGGGATGGAAACACCATATATTTT	CAISEDRDGNTIYF	TRBV10-3	TRBD1	once	TRBJ1-3
TGTGCCAGCAGCCAAGAGGGCCCCGCCCAGGGACCCACAGATACGCAGTATTTT	CASSQEGPAQGPTDTQYF	TRBV14	.	.	TRBJ2-3
TGCGCCAGCAGCCAAGATTTGGTTGGCAGCCAAATTTCCTTC	CASSQDLVGSQISF	TRBV4-3	.	.	TRBJ1-2
TGTGCCAGCAGCTCTCCAATGGGAGGCCCAGAGACCCAGTACTTC	CASSSPMGGPETQYF	TRBV7-9	.	.	TRBJ2-5
TGTGCCAGCAGCCCCCGACTAGCGGGAGGGCCCTCGAATGAGCAGTTCTTC	CASSPRLAGGPSNEQFF	TRBV27	TRBD2	.	TRBJ2-1
TGTGCCAGCAGCCCCCGGGACACGGTTTACGAGCAGTACTTC	CASSPRDTVYEQYF	TRBV7-9	.	.	TRBJ2-7
TGTGCCAGCACCCTTATAGGGAACTCCTACGAGCAGTACTTC	CASTLIGNSYEQYF	TRBV28	.	once	TRBJ2-7
TGTGCCAGCAGTGCGGACAGGGTGGGCCAAGAGACCCAGTACTTC	CASSADRVGQETQYF	TRBV27	TRBD1	.	TRBJ2-5
TGTGCCAGCAGCCCCCGGAGGGATGAGCAGTTCTTC	CASSPRRDEQFF	TRBV13	.	.	TRBJ2-1
TGTGCCAGATTCAAGACAGTCTATGGCTACACCTTC	CARFKTVYGYTF	TRBV6-5	.	.	TRBJ1-2
TGTGCCAGCAGCTCATCCCCCTTTAGCGGGAGCAACTATACGGATACGCAGTATTTT	CASSSSPFSGSNYTDTQYF	TRBV7-9	TRBD2	.	TRBJ2-3